The clone carrying this T cell receptor beta chain was seen a handful of times. This sample is part of a study of cytomegalovirus exposure and HLA in healthy donors. PCR employed 60 Vbeta and 13 Jbeta primers. The data were produced by immunoSEQ multiplex PCR, yet TCRdb's version contains in-frame clones alone and is incomplete. The data show about 160,000 clones, roughly 70% seen once. Germline CDR1 and CDR2: SGDLS and YYNGEE. The CDR3 is 15 residues long. V was clipped by 0 bases and J by 5 bases, with 14 bases between them. This TCR was recovered from a middle-aged woman in good health and CMV-seropositive. The gene calls are TRBV9 and TRBJ1-2, with D tentatively TRBD1 (6 bases). The sample was PBMCs. Written as DNA, the CDR3 is TGTGCCAGCAGCGTAGAGGGGGGGGCATGGTATGGCTACACCTTC. Its translation: CASSVEGGAWYGYTF.